Sequencing of this T cell receptor beta chain was carried out in a study of T-cell reconstitution after alpha-beta-depleted transplantation in children. The TCRbeta library incorporated unique molecular identifiers. TCRdb called the PCR reads again in MiXCR, with one record for every CDR3 protein. This sample carries some 640,000 distinct CDR3 sequences, roughly 17% of them seen once, and the ten largest clones take approximately 1%. This clonotype was seen only a few times. The CDR3 totals 14 residues. Germline V gene data show CDR1 as SGHTA and CDR2 as FQGNSA. V was pared by 1 base and J by 3 bases, with 10 bases between.

The chain links TRBV7-2 to TRBJ2-7; TRBD2 is a possible D gene (6 bases). This sample comprised PBMCs from the stem cell graft donor, obtained from the stem cell graft. The source is a human donor who donated a stem cell graft to a child with acute myeloid leukemia. CDR3 sequence: CASSLVRGNYEQYF. The CDR3, as DNA: TGTGCCAGCAGCTTAGTACGGGGGAACTACGAGCAGTACTTC.